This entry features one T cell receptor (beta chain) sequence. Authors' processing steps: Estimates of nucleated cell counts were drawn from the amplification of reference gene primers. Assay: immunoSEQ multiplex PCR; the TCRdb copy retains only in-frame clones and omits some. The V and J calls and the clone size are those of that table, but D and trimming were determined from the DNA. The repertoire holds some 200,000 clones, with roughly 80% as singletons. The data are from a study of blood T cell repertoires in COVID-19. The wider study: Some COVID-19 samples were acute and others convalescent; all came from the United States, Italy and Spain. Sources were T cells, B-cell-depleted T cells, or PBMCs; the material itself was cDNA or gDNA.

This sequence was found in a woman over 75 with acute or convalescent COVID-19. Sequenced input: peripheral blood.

In DNA, the CDR3 is TGTGCCAGCAGCAAAGCCCAGGCTATTAATGAAAAACTGTTTTTT. Amino acids: CASSKAQAINEKLFF. The rearrangement links TRBV21-1 to TRBJ1-4; TRBD1 reflects the table's D call only, with no check against the DNA. TRBV21-1 is shown as a pseudogene. This CDR3 region has 15 residues.